This T cell receptor (beta chain) was sequenced during a study of blood T cell repertoires in COVID-19. The CDR3 length is 14 residues. Germline V gene lookup returns CDR1 SGHRS and CDR2 YFSETQ. Deletions cut 0 bases from V and 3 bases from J, with 10 bases between. TCRdb's copy holds only in-frame clones and misses some; the assay was immunoSEQ multiplex PCR. The sample holds about 370,000 clones, 90% seen once. The sequence came from a man aged 18-30 years with active or convalescent COVID-19. This chain connects TRBV5-1 to TRBJ2-7, with D tentatively TRBD1 (6 bases). The sequenced sample was peripheral blood. The CDR3 loop reads CASSLGTAYYEQYF. The CDR3, as DNA: TGCGCCAGCAGCTTGGGGACAGCCTACTACGAGCAGTACTTC.